This T cell receptor beta chain comes out of a study of blood T cell repertoires in COVID-19. CDR3 length: 16 residues. V was pared by 1 base and J by 5 bases, with 6 bases of the junction left unmatched. CDR1 LGHDT and CDR2 YNNKEL come from the germline V gene (reference sequence). Some clones are missing from TCRdb's copy, which holds only in-frame ones; the method was immunoSEQ multiplex PCR. The table lists 150,000 to 200,000 clones, roughly 80% of them singletons. Sequenced sample: peripheral blood. The clonotype originates from a woman aged 80 or over with acute or convalescent COVID-19. This chain uses TRBV3-1 (or the pseudogene TRBV3-2) with TRBJ2-5; 11 nucleotides agree with TRBD2. CDR3 DNA sequence: TGTGCCAGCAGCCAAGGTCTAGCGGGGGGCTGGGAGACCCAGTACTTC. Translating it yields CASSQGLAGGWETQYF.